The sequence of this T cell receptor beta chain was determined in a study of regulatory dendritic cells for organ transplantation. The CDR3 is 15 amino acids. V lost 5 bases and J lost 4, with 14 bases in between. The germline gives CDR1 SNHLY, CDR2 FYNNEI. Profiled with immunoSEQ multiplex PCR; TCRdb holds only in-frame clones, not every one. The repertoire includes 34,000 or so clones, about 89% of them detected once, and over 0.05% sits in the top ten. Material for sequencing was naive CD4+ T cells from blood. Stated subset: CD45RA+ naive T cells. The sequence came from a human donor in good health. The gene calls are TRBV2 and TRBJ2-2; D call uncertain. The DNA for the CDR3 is TGTGCCAGCAGTTTGTCGGCCGTCAGCACCGGGGAGCTGTTTTTT. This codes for CASSLSAVSTGELFF.